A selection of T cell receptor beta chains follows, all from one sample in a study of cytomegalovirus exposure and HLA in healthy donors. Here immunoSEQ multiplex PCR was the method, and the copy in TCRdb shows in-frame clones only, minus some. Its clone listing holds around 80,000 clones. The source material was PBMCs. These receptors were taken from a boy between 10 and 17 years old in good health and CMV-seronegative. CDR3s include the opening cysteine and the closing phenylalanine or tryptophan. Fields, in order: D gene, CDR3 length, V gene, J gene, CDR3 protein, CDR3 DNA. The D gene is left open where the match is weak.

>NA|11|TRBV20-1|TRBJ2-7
CSAMTGLEQYF
TGCAGTGCTATGACAGGTCTCGAGCAGTACTTC
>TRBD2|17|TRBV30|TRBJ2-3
CAWSVMGAGGSTDTQYF
TGTGCCTGGAGTGTGATGGGAGCGGGAGGATCCACAGATACGCAGTATTTT
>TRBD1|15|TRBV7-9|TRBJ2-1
CASSFSRDRGPEQFF
TGTGCCAGCAGCTTCTCTAGGGACAGGGGCCCCGAGCAGTTCTTC
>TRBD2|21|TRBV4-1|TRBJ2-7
CASSQNTIPGLADQSSYEQYF
TGCGCCAGCAGCCAGAATACTATACCGGGACTAGCGGATCAAAGCTCCTACGAGCAGTACTTC
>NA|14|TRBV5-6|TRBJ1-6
CASSPTGPASPLHF
TGTGCCAGCAGCCCCACAGGGCCAGCTTCACCCCTCCACTTT
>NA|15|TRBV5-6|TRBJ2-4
CASSLYGSEVNIQYF
TGTGCCAGCAGCTTGTACGGGAGTGAAGTAAACATTCAGTACTTC
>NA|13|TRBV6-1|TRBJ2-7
CASSLQGQDEQYF
TGTGCCAGCAGCTTACAGGGTCAGGACGAGCAGTACTTC
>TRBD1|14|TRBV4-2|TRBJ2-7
CASSPGQGVGEQYF
TGTGCCAGCAGCCCTGGGCAGGGGGTCGGCGAGCAGTACTTC
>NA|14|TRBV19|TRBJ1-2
CASSIPRKGYGYTF
TGTGCCAGTAGTATCCCTAGGAAAGGCTATGGCTACACCTTC
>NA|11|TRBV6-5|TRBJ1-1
CASRQDTEAFF
TGTGCCAGCAGACAGGACACTGAAGCTTTCTTT
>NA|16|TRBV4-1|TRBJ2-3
CASSQDLTVSTDKQYF
TGCGCCAGCAGCCAAGATCTCACCGTCAGCACAGATAAGCAGTATTTT
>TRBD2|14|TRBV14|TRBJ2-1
CASSQERGRAREFF
TGTGCCAGCAGCCAAGAACGAGGGAGGGCTCGTGAGTTCTTC
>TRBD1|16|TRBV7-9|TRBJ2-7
CASSLAISGQFYEQYF
TGTGCCAGCAGCTTAGCGATTTCGGGACAGTTCTACGAGCAGTACTTC
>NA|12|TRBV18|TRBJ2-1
CASSENEQEQFF
TGTGCCAGCTCAGAAAATGAACAAGAGCAGTTCTTC
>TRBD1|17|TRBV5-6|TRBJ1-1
CASSGVPGQGINTEAFF
TGTGCCAGCAGCGGAGTACCGGGACAGGGGATCAACACTGAAGCTTTCTTT
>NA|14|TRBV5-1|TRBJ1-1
CASSLMAAAFKAFF
TGCGCCAGCAGCTTGATGGCGGCCGCATTTAAAGCTTTCTTT
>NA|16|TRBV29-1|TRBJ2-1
CSVDGTPSGGSNEQFF
TGCAGCGTTGACGGGACTCCGTCAGGCGGGTCGAATGAGCAGTTCTTC
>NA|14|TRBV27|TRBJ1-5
CASSPRGMGQPQHF
TGTGCCAGCAGTCCACGAGGAATGGGTCAGCCCCAGCATTTT
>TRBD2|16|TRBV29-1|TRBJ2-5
CSVSPRLAGGKRPQYF
TGCAGCGTTTCTCCAAGACTAGCGGGAGGCAAGAGACCCCAGTACTTC
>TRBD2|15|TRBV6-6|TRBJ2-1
CASRITSGGYNEQFF
TGTGCCAGCAGGATTACTAGCGGGGGGTACAATGAGCAGTTCTTC
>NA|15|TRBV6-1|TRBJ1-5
CASSGQLYSNQPQHF
TGTGCCAGCAGTGGACAGCTATATAGCAATCAGCCCCAGCATTTT
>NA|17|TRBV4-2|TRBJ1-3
CASSQEFQAGTGNTIYF
TGTGCCAGCAGCCAAGAATTCCAGGCGGGGACTGGAAACACCATATATTTT
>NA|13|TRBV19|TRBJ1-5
CASSTRVWEPQHF
TGTGCCAGTAGTACCAGGGTTTGGGAGCCCCAGCATTTT
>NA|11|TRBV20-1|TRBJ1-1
CSADSNTEAFF
TGCAGTGCGGACAGTAACACTGAAGCTTTCTTT
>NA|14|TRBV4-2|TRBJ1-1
CASSGGWGLTEAFF
TGTGCCAGCAGCGGGGGGTGGGGACTTACTGAAGCTTTCTTT
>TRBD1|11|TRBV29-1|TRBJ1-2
CSTGASGRYTF
TGCAGTACAGGGGCCTCGGGTCGCTACACCTTC
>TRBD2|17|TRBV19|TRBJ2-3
CASSKVGTSDRTDTQYF
TGTGCCAGTAGTAAGGTCGGGACTAGCGACCGCACAGATACGCAGTATTTT
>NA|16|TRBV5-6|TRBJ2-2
CASSPGGGHISGELFF
TGTGCCAGCAGTCCCGGCGGAGGGCATATATCGGGGGAGCTGTTTTTT
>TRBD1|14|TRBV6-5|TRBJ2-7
CASRGTGNTYEQYF
TGTGCCAGCAGGGGGACAGGGAATACCTACGAGCAGTACTTC
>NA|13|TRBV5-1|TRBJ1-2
CASSSEGAYGYTF
TGCGCCAGCAGCTCTGAAGGAGCCTATGGCTACACCTTC
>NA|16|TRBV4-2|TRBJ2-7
CASSQSLREEPHEQYF
TGTGCCAGCAGCCAATCCCTTCGGGAAGAGCCCCACGAGCAGTACTTC
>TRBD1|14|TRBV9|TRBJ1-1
CASSKRGQGTEAFF
TGTGCCAGCAGCAAACGCGGACAGGGGACTGAAGCTTTCTTT
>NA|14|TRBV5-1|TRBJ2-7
CASSQQGPPYEQYF
TGCGCCAGCAGCCAACAGGGCCCCCCTTACGAGCAGTACTTC
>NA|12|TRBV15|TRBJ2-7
CATPGQAYEQYF
TGTGCCACCCCCGGACAAGCCTACGAGCAGTACTTC
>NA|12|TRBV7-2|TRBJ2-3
CASSFAGDTQYF
TGTGCCAGCAGCTTTGCGGGGGATACGCAGTATTTT
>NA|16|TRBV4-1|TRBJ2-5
CASSQGESGRPETQYF
TGCGCCAGCAGCCAAGGAGAGTCCGGCAGGCCAGAGACCCAGTACTTC
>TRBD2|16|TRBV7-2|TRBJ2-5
CASSFLAGAQGETQYF
TGTGCCAGCAGCTTTCTAGCGGGGGCACAGGGAGAGACCCAGTACTTC
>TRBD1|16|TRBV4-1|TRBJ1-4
CASSHTKGQEGEKLFF
TGCGCCAGCAGCCACACAAAGGGACAGGAAGGTGAAAAACTGTTTTTT
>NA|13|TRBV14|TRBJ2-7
CASSLTYDFEQYF
TGTGCCAGCAGCCTAACCTACGATTTCGAGCAGTACTTC
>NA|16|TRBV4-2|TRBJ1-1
CASSQDTADMNTEAFF
TGTGCCAGCAGCCAAGATACGGCCGACATGAACACTGAAGCTTTCTTT
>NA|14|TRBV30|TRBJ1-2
CAWTARRGDYGYTF
TGTGCCTGGACCGCCCGTAGGGGTGACTATGGCTACACCTTC
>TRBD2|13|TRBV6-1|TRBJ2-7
CASSEATAGLAYF
TGTGCCAGCAGTGAAGCAACAGCGGGGCTCGCGTACTTC
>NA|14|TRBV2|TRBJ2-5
CASSEAGVGETQYF
TGTGCCAGCAGTGAAGCAGGGGTTGGTGAGACCCAGTACTTC
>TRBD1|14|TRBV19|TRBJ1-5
CASSIGGQGQPQHF
TGTGCCAGTAGTATAGGGGGACAGGGACAGCCCCAGCATTTT
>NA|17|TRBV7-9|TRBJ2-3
CASSSPAGGRSTDTQYF
TGTGCCAGCAGCTCCCCGGCTGGTGGGAGGAGCACAGATACGCAGTATTTT
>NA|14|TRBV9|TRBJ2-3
CASSVATGGDTQYF
TGTGCCAGCAGCGTAGCTACCGGTGGAGATACGCAGTATTTT
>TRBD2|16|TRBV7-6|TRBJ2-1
CASSPSGTSGGNEQFF
TGTGCCAGCAGCCCCTCGGGGACTAGCGGGGGGAATGAGCAGTTCTTC
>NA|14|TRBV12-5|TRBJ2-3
CASGLGSSTDTQYF
TGTGCTAGTGGTTTGGGTAGCTCCACAGATACGCAGTATTTT
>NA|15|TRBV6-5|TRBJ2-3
CASSLLATSTDTQYF
TGTGCCAGCAGCCTCCTAGCGACTAGCACAGATACGCAGTATTTT
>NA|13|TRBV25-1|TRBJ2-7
CASTNQGTYEQYF
TGTGCCAGCACTAATCAGGGAACCTACGAGCAGTACTTC
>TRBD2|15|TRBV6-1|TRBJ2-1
CASSEVLAAYNEQFF
TGTGCCAGCAGTGAAGTACTAGCGGCCTACAATGAGCAGTTCTTC
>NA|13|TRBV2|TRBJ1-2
CASSVDSNYGYTF
TGTGCCAGCAGTGTAGACAGCAACTATGGCTACACCTTC
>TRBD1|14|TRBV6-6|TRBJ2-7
CASSNRDRGYEQYF
TGTGCCAGCAGCAACCGGGACAGGGGCTACGAGCAGTACTTC
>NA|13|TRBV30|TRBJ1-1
CAWSVVEGTEAFF
TGTGCCTGGAGTGTAGTGGAGGGCACTGAAGCTTTCTTT
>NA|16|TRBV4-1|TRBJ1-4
CASSQPWGVENEKLFF
TGCGCCAGCAGCCAGCCTTGGGGGGTAGAGAATGAAAAACTGTTTTTT
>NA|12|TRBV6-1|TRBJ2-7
CASSDPSYEQYF
TGTGCCAGCAGTGACCCCAGCTACGAGCAGTACTTC
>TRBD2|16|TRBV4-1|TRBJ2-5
CASSQGGRGGHETQYF
TGCGCCAGCAGCCAAGGCGGGCGGGGGGGCCACGAGACCCAGTACTTC